This entry lists 16 T cell receptor beta chains sequenced from one sample in a study of read filtering for tumor transcriptome and immune sequencing. The library was built from around 0.4 ug RNA with molecular barcoded adaptors for alpha/delta and beta/gamma chains. TCRdb re-derived calls from the reads in MiXCR, one entry per CDR3 protein. The sample has 130,000 or so distinct CDR3 sequences; about 12% are singletons. The sample taken for sequencing was a population of CD138-negative cells sorted from bone marrow. These receptor sequences come from a donor at least 40 years old with multiple myeloma.

This clonotype has at least ten counts. The J gene is TRBJ2-6, the V gene TRBV12-3 or TRBV12-4; 7 nucleotides match TRBD1. The CDR3 is made up of 16 amino acids. V lost 9 bases, J lost 2 bases, and 10 bases stayed unmatched. CDR3 sequence: CASRRDSSPGANVLTF. CDR3 nucleotides: TGTGCCAGTCGACGGGACAGCAGTCCTGGGGCCAACGTCCTGACTTTC.

As for this clonotype: One base away lies a much larger clone, so this may be a sequencing read error. The chain joins TRBV29-1 to TRBJ2-5; TRBD2 matches at 10 bases. V was pared by 0 bases and J by 6 bases, with 7 bases of the junction left unmatched. Per the germline V gene, CDR1 is SQVTM and CDR2 is ANQGSEA. This CDR3 has 15 residues. In DNA, the CDR3 is TGCAGCGTTGAAGAGCCTAGCGGGAGTCGGCAGACCCAGTACTTC. It encodes CSVEEPSGSRQTQYF.

This clonotype was seen many times. V is TRBV7-2 and J is TRBJ1-1; D gene unclear. Germline assignment: CDR1 SGHTA and CDR2 FQGNSA. The V and J ends lost 1 base and 10 bases respectively, with 7 bases between them. The CDR3 covers 11 residues. The CDR3 DNA reads TGTGCCAGCAGCTTAGGGGTTGGAGCTTTCTTT. It codes for CASSLGVGAFF.

The table lists this clonotype with a few counts. The junction shows a germline mismatch at one end, possibly a read error. The chain links TRBV3-1 to TRBJ1-2, with 8 bases aligning to TRBD1. The CDR3 totals 14 residues. Germline values: CDR1 LGHDT, CDR2 YNNKEL (reference sequence). The CDR3 loop is CASSQGQGNYGHTF. CDR3 sequence (DNA): TGTGCCAGCAGCCAAGGACAGGGGAACTATGGCCACACCTTC.

This clonotype was observed a few times. The chain links TRBV5-1 to TRBJ2-7, with 9 bases matching TRBD1. The germline gives CDR1 SGHRS, CDR2 YFSETQ. This CDR3 spans 14 amino acids. The J segment lost 5 bases and the V segment lost 3 bases, leaving 6 bases of the junction unmatched. The CDR3 spells CASSSRDRVDEQYF. The CDR3 DNA follows: TGCGCCAGCAGCTCCCGGGACAGGGTCGACGAGCAGTACTTC. The whole variable domain, remainder taken from reference TRBV5-1 and TRBJ2-7, is KAGVTQTPRYLIKTRGQQVTLSCSPISGHRSVSWYQQTPGQGLQFLFEYFSETQRNKGNFPGRFSGRQFSNSRSEMNVSTLELGDSALYLCASSSRDRVDEQYFGPGTRLTVT.

This clonotype was counted a few times. This chain uses TRBV6-5 with TRBJ1-1, with 7 positions matching TRBD1. This CDR3 comprises 15 residues. The junction had 11 bases not matched to a gene; V was cut back by 6 bases and J by 4 bases. The germline gives CDR1 MNHEY, CDR2 SVGAGI. This CDR3 reads CASRPRDSERTEAFF. In DNA form, the CDR3 reads TGTGCCAGCAGACCTAGGGACAGCGAGCGCACTGAAGCTTTCTTT.

Note on this clonotype: Mismatch with germline at one junction end may stem from a read error. The chain's CDR3 is CASSLSEGQPQRF. The CDR3 coding sequence is TGTGCCAGCAGCTTATCGGAGGGTCAGCCCCAGCGTTTT. This chain joins TRBV7-3 and TRBJ1-5; D unresolved. Germline CDR1 SGHTA, CDR2 FQGTGA. CDR3 length: 13 amino acids. Full variable domain (outside the CDR3, taken from reference TRBV7-3 and TRBJ1-5): GAGVSQTPSNKVTEKGKYVELRCDPISGHTALYWYRQSLGQGPEFLIYFQGTGAADDSGLPNDRFFAVRPEGSVSTLKIQRTERGDSAVYLCASSLSEGQPQRFGDGTRLSIL.

The chain couples TRBV9 to TRBJ2-7; D is unresolved. The V end was cut by 5 bases, the J end by 4 bases, with 16 bases between. CDR3 length: 14 amino acids. The V gene's germline CDR1 is SGDLS and CDR2 YYNGEE. In DNA form, the CDR3 reads TGTGCCAGCAGTCCCTTCGACCGGCAATACGAGCAGTACTTC. Its protein product is CASSPFDRQYEQYF.

This clonotype was picked up a small number of times. The chain carries TRBV6-6 and TRBJ2-7; 8 bases line up with TRBD1. The length of the CDR3 is 15 residues. Germline V gene data show CDR1 as MNHNY and CDR2 as SVGAGI (reference sequence). V was pared by 0 bases and J by 2 bases, with 3 bases of the junction left unmatched. In DNA form, the CDR3 reads TGTGCCAGCAGTTACTCGGACAGGGAACCCTACGAGCAGTACTTC. This codes for CASSYSDREPYEQYF.

This clonotype has more than one count but fewer than ten. The rearrangement uses TRBV5-1 and TRBJ2-5; D possibly corresponds to TRBD2 (6 bases). Germline V gene lookup returns CDR1 SGHRS and CDR2 YFSETQ. The germline V and J ends were trimmed by 0 bases and 4 bases, with 16 bases remaining between them. The CDR3 extends over 16 amino acids. The CDR3 DNA reads TGCGCCAGCAGCTTGGCCGGCGGGACGCGAGCAGAGACCCAGTACTTC. Its translation is CASSLAGGTRAETQYF.

This clonotype was seen ten or more times. The genes are TRBV7-9 and TRBJ2-1, with 7 bases matching TRBD2. This CDR3 has 18 amino acids. With V trimmed by 5 bases and J by 4 bases, 17 bases remained unmatched. Germline V lookup: CDR1 SEHNR, CDR2 FQNEAQ (reference sequence). The CDR3 reads CASSPSSLASGAYNEQFF. CDR3 DNA sequence: TGTGCCAGCAGCCCTTCCAGCTTAGCCAGCGGGGCTTACAATGAGCAGTTCTTC.

This clonotype has at least ten counts. This sequence joins TRBV14 and TRBJ2-1; 9 bases map to TRBD1. This CDR3 has 16 amino acids. Germline values: CDR1 SGHDN, CDR2 FVKESK. V trimming: 1 base; J trimming: 2 bases; junction bases outside the gene matches: 3. The CDR3 reads CASSQGDRAPYNEQFF. The CDR3, as DNA: TGTGCCAGCAGCCAAGGGGACAGGGCGCCCTACAATGAGCAGTTCTTC.

As to this clonotype: A read error may be the cause here, since a much bigger clone is one base away. J is TRBJ2-5 and V is TRBV12-3 or TRBV12-4, with TRBD2 identical over 9 bases. CDR3 length equals 15 residues. The CDR3 is CASSLGTSDQATQYF. The DNA for the CDR3 is TGTGCCAGCAGTTTAGGGACTAGCGACCAAGCGACCCAGTACTTC.

The table lists this clonotype with many counts. The chain carries TRBV15 and TRBJ2-1; 9 bases line up with TRBD2. CDR1 is LNHNV and CDR2 is YYDKDF in the germline V gene (reference sequence). After removal of 3 bases from V and 5 bases from J, the junction contained 5 bases not matched to a gene. The CDR3 has 15 amino acids. As DNA, the CDR3 is TGTGCCACCAGCAGTAGCGGGAGTCGGGACAATGAGCAGTTCTTC. The encoded protein is CATSSSGSRDNEQFF.

This clonotype was seen repeatedly, ten times or more. V and J are TRBV20-1 and TRBJ2-3; 8 nucleotides agree with TRBD2. V lost 5 bases and J lost 4; bases outside the gene matches: 2. Germline V lookup: CDR1 DFQATT, CDR2 SNEGSKA (reference sequence). CDR3 length: 12 amino acids. CDR3 nucleotide sequence: TGCAGTGCTCGGACTAGCTCAGATACGCAGTATTTT. Residues: CSARTSSDTQYF.

In this sample, this clonotype turned up many times. The chain combines TRBV25-1 with TRBJ2-1, with TRBD2 matching 16 bases. Germline CDR1 reads MGHDK; CDR2 reads SYGVNS. Trimming removed 4 bases from V and 1 base from J; junction bases left unmatched: 7. This CDR3 has 19 amino acids. This CDR3 is CASSGGTSGRAESYNEQFF. The CDR3 region has the DNA TGTGCCAGCAGTGGAGGGACTAGCGGGAGGGCCGAATCCTACAATGAGCAGTTCTTC.